This passage covers 14 T cell receptor beta chains from one sample sequenced in a study of cytomegalovirus exposure and HLA in healthy donors. Clones were sequenced by immunoSEQ multiplex PCR, and TCRdb holds only the in-frame ones, with some missing. The sample carries roughly 150,000 clones, roughly 93% recorded once. Sequences were obtained from PBMCs. Every receptor here comes from a man aged 18 to 30 in good health and CMV-seropositive.

The gene calls are TRBV5-1 and TRBJ2-7; D call uncertain. CDR1 and CDR2 (germline): SGHRS, YFSETQ. The germline V and J ends were trimmed by 3 bases and 0 bases, with 4 bases remaining between them. The CDR3 sequence is 12 residues long. CDR3 sequence: CASSSSSYEQYF. The CDR3 coding sequence is TGCGCCAGCAGCTCGAGCTCCTACGAGCAGTACTTC.

This clone was seen a few times. The identical CDR3 is also encoded by other nucleotide sequences in the sample. The chain is built from TRBV7-2 and TRBJ1-2; 9 nucleotides align to TRBD1. The V and J ends lost 3 bases and 4 bases, in that order; junction bases with no gene match: 0. This CDR3 has 13 amino acids. Germline CDR1 is SGHTA and CDR2 is FQGNSA. The CDR3 coding sequence is TGTGCCAGCAGCTTGGGACAGGGCTATGGCTACACCTTC. Protein sequence: CASSLGQGYGYTF.

J is TRBJ2-3 and V is TRBV19, with D tentatively TRBD2 (7 bases). V lost 5 bases, J lost 6 bases, and 15 bases lay in between. The CDR3 is 14 residues long. From germline, CDR1 is LNHDA and CDR2 SQIVND (reference sequence). The CDR3 DNA reads TGTGCCAGTAGTTGGGGGCGGGGAGGGGATACGCAGTATTTT. It translates to CASSWGRGGDTQYF. Full variable domain (remainder filled in from reference TRBV19 and TRBJ2-3): DGGITQSPKYLFRKEGQNVTLSCEQNLNHDAMYWYRQDPGQGLRLIYYSQIVNDFQKGDIAEGYSVSREKKESFPLTVTSAQKNPTAFYLCASSWGRGGDTQYFGPGTRLTVL.

In this sample, this clone turned up once. V usage is TRBV14 and J usage is TRBJ2-7, with D possibly matching TRBD1 (6 bases). V shed 2 bases and J shed 0 bases, with 14 bases lying between them. Germline V CDR1 and CDR2: SGHDN, FVKESK. The CDR3 length is 16 residues. The CDR3 DNA reads TGTGCCAGCAGCCAACCAGGGGCAGGGGTCTCCTACGAGCAGTACTTC. The encoded protein is CASSQPGAGVSYEQYF.

The genes are TRBV2 and TRBJ2-7; TRBD1 matches 8 bases. CDR3 length: 14 amino acids. Germline V gives CDR1 SNHLY, CDR2 FYNNEI. The V and J ends lost 6 bases and 7 bases, in that order; junction bases with no gene match: 11. CDR3 DNA: TGTGCCAGCAGCCCCACAGGGGGTCTGGGAGAGCAGTACTTC. Protein: CASSPTGGLGEQYF.

The chain links TRBV6-4 to TRBJ2-3, with D possibly being TRBD2 (5 bases). This CDR3 region has 13 residues. Trimming stripped 5 bases from V and 6 bases from J, with 12 bases between. Germline V gene lookup returns CDR1 MRHNA and CDR2 SNTAGT. The CDR3 is CASSSGEMDTQYF. The CDR3 DNA reads as TGTGCCAGCAGTTCCGGGGAGATGGATACGCAGTATTTT.

The gene calls are TRBV14 and TRBJ2-7, with 7 bases fitting TRBD2. This CDR3 spans 13 amino acids. J gave up 7 bases and V 4 bases, and 7 bases lay outside the gene matches. Per germline, CDR1 SGHDN and CDR2 FVKESK. The CDR3 is CASSRGRAEEQYF. The DNA for the CDR3 is TGTGCCAGCAGCCGAGGGAGGGCCGAGGAGCAGTACTTC. The whole variable domain, remainder taken from reference TRBV14 and TRBJ2-7, is EAGVTQFPSHSVIEKGQTVTLRCDPISGHDNLYWYRRVMGKEIKFLLHFVKESKQDESGMPNNRFLAERTGGTYSTLKVQPAELEDSGVYFCASSRGRAEEQYFGPGTRLTVT.

The CDR3 DNA reads TGTGCCAGCAGCAAGTGGGCCACTAACACTGAAGCTTTCTTT. Residues: CASSKWATNTEAFF. The genes are TRBV7-2 and TRBJ1-1, with unresolved D. CDR1 and CDR2 from the germline V gene are SGHTA and FQGNSA. V shed 5 bases and J shed 2 bases, with 12 bases lying between them. The CDR3 loop spans 14 amino acids.

The V gene is TRBV30, the J gene TRBJ2-3, with TRBD2 matching over 8 bases. Germline loops: CDR1 GTSNPN, CDR2 SVGIG (reference sequence). The J segment lost 2 bases and the V segment lost 4 bases, leaving 5 bases of the junction unmatched. This CDR3 spans 14 amino acids. CDR3 region: CAWKGSGDTDTQYF. For the CDR3, the DNA is TGTGCCTGGAAGGGTAGCGGGGACACAGATACGCAGTATTTT.

This clone turned up a few times. The sample has other DNA sequences that encode this CDR3 too. The chain employs TRBV7-9 and TRBJ2-1, with 8 nucleotides matching TRBD2. Trimming cost V 2 bases and J 4 bases; bases outside gene matches: 7. The germline V gene encodes CDR1 SEHNR and CDR2 FQNEAQ (reference sequence). This CDR3 is built from 16 residues. CDR3 sequence (DNA): TGTGCCAGCAGCTTATCGCTAGCGGGTACGTACAATGAGCAGTTCTTC. The encoded protein is CASSLSLAGTYNEQFF.

This clone is a singleton in its sample. The chain joins TRBV11-1 to TRBJ2-7; the D is unclear. CDR1 and CDR2 from the germline V gene are SGHAT and FQDESV (reference sequence). The V and J ends lost 1 base and 4 bases respectively, with 8 bases between them. This CDR3 contains 13 residues. CDR3 in amino acids: CASSLGPGYEQYF. In DNA, the CDR3 is TGTGCCAGCAGCTTAGGTCCAGGTTACGAGCAGTACTTC.

J is TRBJ2-2 and V is TRBV7-9, with 10 bases identical to TRBD2. V was clipped by 5 bases and J by 4 bases; unmatched bases: 10. CDR3 length equals 17 residues. Germline CDR1 is SEHNR and CDR2 is FQNEAQ (reference sequence). CDR3 sequence reads: CASSLRTSGSSTGELFF. The CDR3, as DNA: TGTGCCAGCAGCCTCCGGACTAGCGGATCGAGCACCGGGGAGCTGTTTTTT.

This chain connects TRBV5-1 to TRBJ2-1, with D perhaps matching TRBD2 (6 bases). The germline gives CDR1 SGHRS, CDR2 YFSETQ. Trimming took 4 bases from V and 0 from J, leaving 14 bases between them. This CDR3 comprises 16 residues. The CDR3 DNA reads TGCGCCAGCAGCCTCACGGGGGAACTCTCCTACAATGAGCAGTTCTTC. It yields the protein CASSLTGELSYNEQFF.

This chain uses TRBV7-9 with TRBJ2-2; D is ambiguous. V lost 4 bases and J 7 bases, leaving 10 bases between the germline ends. Germline V gene lookup returns CDR1 SEHNR and CDR2 FQNEAQ (reference sequence). The CDR3 contains 13 residues. The CDR3 protein is CASSYYPGGELFF. CDR3 nucleotides: TGTGCCAGCAGCTATTACCCGGGCGGGGAGCTGTTTTTT.